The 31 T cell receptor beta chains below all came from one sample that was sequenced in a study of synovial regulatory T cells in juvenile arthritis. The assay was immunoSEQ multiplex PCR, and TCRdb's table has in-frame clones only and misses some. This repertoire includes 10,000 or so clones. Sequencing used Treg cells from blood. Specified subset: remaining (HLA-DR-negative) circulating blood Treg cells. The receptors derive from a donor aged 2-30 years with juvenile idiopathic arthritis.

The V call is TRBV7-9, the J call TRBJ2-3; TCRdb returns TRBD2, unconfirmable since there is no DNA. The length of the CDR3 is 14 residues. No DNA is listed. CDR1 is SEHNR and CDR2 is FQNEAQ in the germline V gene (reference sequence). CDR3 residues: CASSPLTSSDTQYF.

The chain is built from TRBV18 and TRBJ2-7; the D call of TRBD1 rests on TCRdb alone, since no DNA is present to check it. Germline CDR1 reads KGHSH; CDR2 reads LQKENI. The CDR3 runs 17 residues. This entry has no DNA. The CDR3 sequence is CASSPPLSDRGSYEQYF.

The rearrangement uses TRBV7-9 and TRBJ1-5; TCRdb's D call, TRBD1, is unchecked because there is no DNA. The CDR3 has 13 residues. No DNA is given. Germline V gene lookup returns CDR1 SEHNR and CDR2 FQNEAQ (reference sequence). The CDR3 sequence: CASSQQPDQPQHF.

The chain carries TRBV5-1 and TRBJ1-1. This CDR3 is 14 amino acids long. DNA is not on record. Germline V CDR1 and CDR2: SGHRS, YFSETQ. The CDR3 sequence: CASSLAAWTYEAFF.

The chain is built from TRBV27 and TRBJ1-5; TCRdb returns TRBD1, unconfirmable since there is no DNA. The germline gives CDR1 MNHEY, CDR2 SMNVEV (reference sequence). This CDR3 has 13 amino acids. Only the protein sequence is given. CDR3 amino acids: CASRGQLNQPQHF.

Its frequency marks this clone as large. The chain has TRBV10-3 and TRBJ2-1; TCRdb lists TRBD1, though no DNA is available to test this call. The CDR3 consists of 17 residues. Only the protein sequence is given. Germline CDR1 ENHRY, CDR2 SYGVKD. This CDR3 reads CAISEYQQGPTYNEQFF.

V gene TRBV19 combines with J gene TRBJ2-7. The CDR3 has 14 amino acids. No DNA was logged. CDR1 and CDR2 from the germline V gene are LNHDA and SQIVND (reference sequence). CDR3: CASSFEGFSYEQYF.

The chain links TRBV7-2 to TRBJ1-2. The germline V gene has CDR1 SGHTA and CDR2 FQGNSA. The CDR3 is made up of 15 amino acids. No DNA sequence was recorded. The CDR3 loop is CASSSPLVFDYGYTF. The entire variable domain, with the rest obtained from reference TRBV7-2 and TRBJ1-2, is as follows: GAGVSQSPSNKVTEKGKDVELRCDPISGHTALYWYRQSLGQGLEFLIYFQGNSAPDKSGLPSDRFSAERTGGSVSTLTIQRTQQEDSAVYLCASSSPLVFDYGYTFGSGTRLTVV.

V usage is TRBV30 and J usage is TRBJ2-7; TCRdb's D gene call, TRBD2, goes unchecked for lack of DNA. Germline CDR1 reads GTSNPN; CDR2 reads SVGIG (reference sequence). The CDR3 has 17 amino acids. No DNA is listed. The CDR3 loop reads CAWSVPPRLSRTYEQYF.

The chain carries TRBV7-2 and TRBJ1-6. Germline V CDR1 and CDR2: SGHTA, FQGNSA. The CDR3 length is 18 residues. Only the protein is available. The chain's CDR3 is CASSLGVGPSSYNSPLHF. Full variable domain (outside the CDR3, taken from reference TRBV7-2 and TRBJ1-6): GAGVSQSPSNKVTEKGKDVELRCDPISGHTALYWYRQSLGQGLEFLIYFQGNSAPDKSGLPSDRFSAERTGGSVSTLTIQRTQQEDSAVYLCASSLGVGPSSYNSPLHFGNGTRLTVT.

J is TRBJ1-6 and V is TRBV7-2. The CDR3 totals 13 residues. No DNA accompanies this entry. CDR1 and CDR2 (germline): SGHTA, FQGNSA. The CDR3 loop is CAGGGQPGSPLHF.

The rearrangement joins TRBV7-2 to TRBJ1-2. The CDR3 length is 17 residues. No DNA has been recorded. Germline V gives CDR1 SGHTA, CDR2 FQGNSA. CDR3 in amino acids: CASSFLDAWDASYGYTF.

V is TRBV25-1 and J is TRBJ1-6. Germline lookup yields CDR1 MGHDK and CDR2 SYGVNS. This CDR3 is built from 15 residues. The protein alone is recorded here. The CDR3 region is CASSPMMGNNSPLHF.

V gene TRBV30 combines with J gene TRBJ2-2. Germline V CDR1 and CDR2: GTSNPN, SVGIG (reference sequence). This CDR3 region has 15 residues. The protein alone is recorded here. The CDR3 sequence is CAWSGPGSNTGELFF.

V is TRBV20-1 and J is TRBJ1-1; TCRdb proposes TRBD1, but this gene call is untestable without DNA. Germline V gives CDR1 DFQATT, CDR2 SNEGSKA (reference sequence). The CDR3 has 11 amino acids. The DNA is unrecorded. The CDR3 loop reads CSARDQFEAFF.

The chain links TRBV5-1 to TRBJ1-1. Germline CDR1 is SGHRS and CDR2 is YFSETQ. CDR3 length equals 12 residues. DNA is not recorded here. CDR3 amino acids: CASRFTGAEAFF. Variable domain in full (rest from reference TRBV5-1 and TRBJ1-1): KAGVTQTPRYLIKTRGQQVTLSCSPISGHRSVSWYQQTPGQGLQFLFEYFSETQRNKGNFPGRFSGRQFSNSRSEMNVSTLELGDSALYLCASRFTGAEAFFGQGTRLTVV.

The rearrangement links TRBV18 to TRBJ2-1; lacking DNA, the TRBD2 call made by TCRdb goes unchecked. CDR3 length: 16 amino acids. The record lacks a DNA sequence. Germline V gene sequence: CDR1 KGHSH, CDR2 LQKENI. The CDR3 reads CASSPLGGGLRDEQFF.

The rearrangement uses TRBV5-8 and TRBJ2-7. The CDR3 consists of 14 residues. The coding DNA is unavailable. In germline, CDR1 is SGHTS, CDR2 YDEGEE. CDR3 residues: CASSFGAYSYEQYF.

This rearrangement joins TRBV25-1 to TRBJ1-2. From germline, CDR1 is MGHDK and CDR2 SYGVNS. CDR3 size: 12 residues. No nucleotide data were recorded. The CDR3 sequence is CASSEDNYGYTF.

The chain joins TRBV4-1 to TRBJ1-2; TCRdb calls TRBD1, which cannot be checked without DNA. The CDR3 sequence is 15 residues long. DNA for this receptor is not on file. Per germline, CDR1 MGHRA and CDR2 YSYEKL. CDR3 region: CASSQAQVGPYGYTF.

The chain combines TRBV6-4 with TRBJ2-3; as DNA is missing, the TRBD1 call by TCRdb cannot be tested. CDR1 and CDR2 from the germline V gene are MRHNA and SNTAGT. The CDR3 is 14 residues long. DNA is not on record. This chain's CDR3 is CASSDEGAADTQYF.

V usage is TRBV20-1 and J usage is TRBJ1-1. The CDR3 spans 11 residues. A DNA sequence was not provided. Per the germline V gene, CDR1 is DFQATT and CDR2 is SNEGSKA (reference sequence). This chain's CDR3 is CSASDRVLAFF.

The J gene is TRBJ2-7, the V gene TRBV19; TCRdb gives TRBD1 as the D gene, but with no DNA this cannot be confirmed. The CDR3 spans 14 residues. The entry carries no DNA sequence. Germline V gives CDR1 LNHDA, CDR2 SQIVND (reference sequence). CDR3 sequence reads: CASSESMGKVRQYF. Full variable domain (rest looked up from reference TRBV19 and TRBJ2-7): DGGITQSPKYLFRKEGQNVTLSCEQNLNHDAMYWYRQDPGQGLRLIYYSQIVNDFQKGDIAEGYSVSREKKESFPLTVTSAQKNPTAFYLCASSESMGKVRQYFGPGTRLTVT.

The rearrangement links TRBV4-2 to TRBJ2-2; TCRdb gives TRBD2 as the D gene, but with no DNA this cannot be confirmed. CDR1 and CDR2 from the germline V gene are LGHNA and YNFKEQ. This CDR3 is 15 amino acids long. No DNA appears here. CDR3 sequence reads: CASSPESSGRGELFF.

This CDR3 reads CASSYSPGQGHGYTF. The chain joins TRBV6-5 to TRBJ1-2; TCRdb outputs TRBD1, but without DNA this stays unchecked. This CDR3 comprises 15 residues. The protein alone is recorded here. In germline, CDR1 is MNHEY, CDR2 SVGAGI.

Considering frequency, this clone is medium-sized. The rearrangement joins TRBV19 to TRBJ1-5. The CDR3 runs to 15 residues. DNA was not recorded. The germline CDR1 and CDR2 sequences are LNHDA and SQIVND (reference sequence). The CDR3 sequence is CASSIRGISNQPQHF.

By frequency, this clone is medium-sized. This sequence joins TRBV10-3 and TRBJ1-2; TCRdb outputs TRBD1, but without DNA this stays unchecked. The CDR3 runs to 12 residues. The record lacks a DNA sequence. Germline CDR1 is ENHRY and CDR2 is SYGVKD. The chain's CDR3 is CAITKTGLGYTF.

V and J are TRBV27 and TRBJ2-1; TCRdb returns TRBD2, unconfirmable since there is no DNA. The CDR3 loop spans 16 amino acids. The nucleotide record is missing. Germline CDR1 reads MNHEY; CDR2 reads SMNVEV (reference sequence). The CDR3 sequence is CASSLFGLAGTNEQFF.

CDR3: CASSLVGTISIGNTIYF. The chain links TRBV7-2 to TRBJ1-3; as DNA is missing, the TRBD1 call by TCRdb cannot be tested. The CDR3 is 17 residues long. DNA for this receptor is not on file. Germline V CDR1 and CDR2: SGHTA, FQGNSA.

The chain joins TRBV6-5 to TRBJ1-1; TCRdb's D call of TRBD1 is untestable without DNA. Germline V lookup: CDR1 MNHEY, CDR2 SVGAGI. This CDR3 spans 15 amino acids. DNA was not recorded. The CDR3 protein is CASSYGAPGNTEAFF.

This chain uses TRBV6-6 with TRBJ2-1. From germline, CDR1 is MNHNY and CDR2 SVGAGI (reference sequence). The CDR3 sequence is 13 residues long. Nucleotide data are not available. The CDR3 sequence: CASSYSLWNEQFF.